The 18 T cell receptor beta chains presented below share a single source sample, sequenced in a study of T-cell memory formation after mild COVID-19. Via MiXCR, TCRdb re-called the 5' RACE reads, giving one row per CDR3 protein. The table records approximately 440,000 distinct CDR3 sequences, around 19% of them present only once. What was sequenced was PBMCs or a T cell subset sorted from them (not recorded which). These receptors were obtained from an adult woman who had mild COVID-19 (a few samples of this study predate the infection). Cell type and time point are not known.

This clonotype was counted between two and nine times. This chain connects TRBV20-1 to TRBJ1-5; 8 nucleotides agree with TRBD1. The CDR3 has 17 residues. The V gene's germline CDR1 is DFQATT and CDR2 SNEGSKA (reference sequence). V gave up 0 bases and J gave up 0 bases; unmatched junction bases: 7. The DNA of the CDR3 is TGCAGTGCTAGAGATCGGACAGGGCCCAATAGCAATCAGCCCCAGCATTTT. Protein sequence: CSARDRTGPNSNQPQHF.

V usage is TRBV20-1 and J usage is TRBJ2-2; the match to TRBD1 covers 10 bases. CDR1 is DFQATT, CDR2 SNEGSKA, per germline (reference sequence). The CDR3 spans 15 residues. With 4 bases clipped from V and 3 bases from J, the junction kept 5 bases outside the gene matches. In DNA, the CDR3 is TGCAGTGCTATCCCTGGGACAGGGGACACCGGGGAGCTGTTTTTT. Amino acids: CSAIPGTGDTGELFF.

A few counts support this clonotype. The V call is TRBV12-3 or TRBV12-4, the J call TRBJ2-3, with 9 positions matching TRBD2. Unmatched junction bases numbered 5, after V lost 3 bases and J lost 4 bases. The CDR3 is 15 residues long. This CDR3 reads CASSLLAGSPDTQYF. CDR3 in DNA: TGTGCCAGCAGTTTGCTAGCGGGGTCCCCAGATACGCAGTATTTT.

This sequence joins TRBV11-2 and TRBJ2-1, with 15 bases lining up with TRBD2. Germline trimming cut 5 bases from V and 7 bases from J; bases unmatched to any gene: 6. Germline-derived CDR1 and CDR2 are SGHAT and FQNNGV. The CDR3 loop spans 16 amino acids. This CDR3 reads CASSPGTSGGLNEQFF. In DNA, the CDR3 is TGTGCCAGCAGCCCGGGGACTAGCGGGGGGTTAAATGAGCAGTTCTTC. Full variable domain (outside the CDR3, taken from reference TRBV11-2 and TRBJ2-1): EAGVAQSPRYKIIEKRQSVAFWCNPISGHATLYWYQQILGQGPKLLIQFQNNGVVDDSQLPKDRFSAERLKGVDSTLKIQPAKLEDSAVYLCASSPGTSGGLNEQFFGPGTRLTVL.

This clonotype has just a few counts. This chain uses TRBV9 with TRBJ2-1; 13 bases are shared with TRBD2. This CDR3 has 16 residues. The V gene end was trimmed by 0 bases and the J gene end by 7 bases; junction bases not matched to a gene: 4. The germline CDR1 and CDR2 sequences are SGDLS and YYNGEE. The CDR3 reads CASSVARTSGRNEQFF. The CDR3 coding sequence is TGTGCCAGCAGCGTAGCACGGACTAGCGGGAGAAATGAGCAGTTCTTC.

The chain couples TRBV5-5 to TRBJ2-5; the match to TRBD1 covers 7 bases. Per germline, CDR1 SGHKS and CDR2 YYEKEE (reference sequence). J was trimmed by 4 bases and V by 0 bases; bases with no gene match: 6. This CDR3 spans 15 amino acids. The CDR3 loop reads CASSLGQGRGETQYF. The CDR3, as DNA: TGTGCCAGCAGCTTGGGACAGGGACGTGGAGAGACCCAGTACTTC.

J is TRBJ1-2 and V is TRBV12-3 or TRBV12-4, with D unresolved. CDR3 length: 14 amino acids. Trimming left V 2 bases short and J 5 bases short, with 12 bases between. As DNA, the CDR3 is TGTGCCAGCAGTTTACAGGAACCGCCGTATGGCTACACCTTC. Translated, it gives CASSLQEPPYGYTF.

In its sample, this clonotype was seen many times. The J gene is TRBJ2-7, the V gene TRBV5-1; D possibly corresponds to TRBD2 (5 bases). From germline, CDR1 is SGHRS and CDR2 YFSETQ. The CDR3 sequence is 15 residues long. Trimming took off 0 bases at V and 5 bases at J, with 15 bases between the two ends. The CDR3 DNA reads TGCGCCAGCAGCTTGGCCGGGGTAGATTTAAACGAGCAGTACTTC. Translating it yields CASSLAGVDLNEQYF.

V is TRBV3-1 and J is TRBJ1-3; D gene unclear. This CDR3 spans 15 amino acids. Germline CDR1 LGHDT, CDR2 YNNKEL (reference sequence). V was clipped by 1 base and J by 0 bases, with 7 bases between them. The CDR3 reads CASSQGLISGNTIYF. CDR3 sequence (DNA): TGTGCCAGCAGCCAAGGACTTATCTCTGGAAACACCATATATTTT.

This sequence joins TRBV5-1 and TRBJ2-1; TRBD2 aligns across 9 bases. The CDR3 has 17 amino acids. CDR1 and CDR2 (germline): SGHRS, YFSETQ. V dropped 0 bases and J dropped 8; count of bases not matched to a gene: 12. Written as DNA, the CDR3 is TGCGCCAGCAGCTTGGGAGGCGTAGCGGGGGTCGGTGATGAGCAGTTCTTC. Its protein is CASSLGGVAGVGDEQFF.

The chain recombines TRBV11-2 with TRBJ2-1; D gene uncertain. The V gene's germline CDR1 is SGHAT and CDR2 FQNNGV. Trimming cost V 6 bases and J 2 bases, with 14 bases left between them. The CDR3 extends over 15 amino acids. The CDR3 DNA is TGTGCCAGCAGTCAACGCTCCGGAGCCTACAATGAGCAGTTCTTC. As protein: CASSQRSGAYNEQFF.

In DNA, the CDR3 is TGTGCCAGTAGTGTGGGTAGCACTGGGGCCAACGTCCTGACTTTC. This gives the protein CASSVGSTGANVLTF. The chain has TRBV19 and TRBJ2-6; D remains unclear. The V gene lost 5 bases and the J gene lost 2 bases, with 10 bases spanning the gap. In germline, CDR1 is LNHDA, CDR2 SQIVND (reference sequence). This CDR3 is built from 15 residues.

The chain uses TRBV27 and TRBJ2-7; D gene unclear. This CDR3 spans 16 amino acids. Trimming cost V 6 bases and J 0 bases, with 18 bases left between them. CDR1 and CDR2 (germline): MNHEY, SMNVEV (reference sequence). CDR3 residues: CASSQIDPVSSYEQYF. CDR3 bases: TGTGCCAGCAGCCAAATCGATCCCGTGAGCTCCTACGAGCAGTACTTC.

The chain is built from TRBV13 and TRBJ1-4, with 8 bases fitting TRBD1. The CDR3 runs to 14 residues. Germline loops: CDR1 PRHDT, CDR2 FYEKMQ (reference sequence). Unmatched junction bases numbered 0, after V lost 5 bases and J lost 1 base. CDR3 amino acids: CASSGQGTNEKLFF. CDR3 DNA sequence: TGTGCCAGCAGCGGACAGGGAACTAATGAAAAACTGTTTTTT.

The chain has TRBV24-1 and TRBJ2-3, with D perhaps TRBD2 (6 bases). Trimming cost V 9 bases and J 7 bases, with 19 bases left between them. Germline-derived CDR1 and CDR2 are KGHDR and SFDVKD. The CDR3 is 14 residues long. This chain's CDR3 is CATEPGLPGHTQYF. CDR3 nucleotide sequence: TGTGCCACCGAACCGGGACTCCCAGGCCATACGCAGTATTTT.

This clonotype came up a few times. The chain has TRBV2 and TRBJ1-2; D is perhaps TRBD1 (5 bases). V lost 3 bases to trimming and J lost 2 bases, with 7 bases between them. The CDR3 extends over 13 amino acids. Germline values: CDR1 SNHLY, CDR2 FYNNEI. CDR3 nucleotides: TGTGCCAGCAGTGACGGGGCGAACTATGGCTACACCTTC. Residues: CASSDGANYGYTF.

The CDR3, as DNA: TGTGCCAGCAGCGTAGGTGTTAGTTTCGACGAGCAGTACTTC. Encoded protein: CASSVGVSFDEQYF. The chain carries TRBV9 and TRBJ2-7; D not certain. The V gene's germline CDR1 is SGDLS and CDR2 YYNGEE. This CDR3 has 14 amino acids. The ends were cut back, 0 bases at V and 5 bases at J, with 12 bases in the middle. The whole variable domain, filled in from reference TRBV9 and TRBJ2-7, reads DSGVTQTPKHLITATGQRVTLRCSPRSGDLSVYWYQQSLDQGLQFLIQYYNGEERAKGNILERFSAQQFPDLHSELNLSSLELGDSALYFCASSVGVSFDEQYFGPGTRLTVT.

V is TRBV7-9 and J is TRBJ2-3, with a possible D match to TRBD1 (6 bases). Deletions cut 3 bases from V and 6 bases from J, with 13 bases between. This CDR3 region has 14 residues. Germline V CDR1 and CDR2: SEHNR, FQNEAQ (reference sequence). The CDR3 sequence is CASSFNGGADTQYF. CDR3 nucleotides: TGTGCCAGCAGCTTTAATGGGGGCGCGGATACGCAGTATTTT.